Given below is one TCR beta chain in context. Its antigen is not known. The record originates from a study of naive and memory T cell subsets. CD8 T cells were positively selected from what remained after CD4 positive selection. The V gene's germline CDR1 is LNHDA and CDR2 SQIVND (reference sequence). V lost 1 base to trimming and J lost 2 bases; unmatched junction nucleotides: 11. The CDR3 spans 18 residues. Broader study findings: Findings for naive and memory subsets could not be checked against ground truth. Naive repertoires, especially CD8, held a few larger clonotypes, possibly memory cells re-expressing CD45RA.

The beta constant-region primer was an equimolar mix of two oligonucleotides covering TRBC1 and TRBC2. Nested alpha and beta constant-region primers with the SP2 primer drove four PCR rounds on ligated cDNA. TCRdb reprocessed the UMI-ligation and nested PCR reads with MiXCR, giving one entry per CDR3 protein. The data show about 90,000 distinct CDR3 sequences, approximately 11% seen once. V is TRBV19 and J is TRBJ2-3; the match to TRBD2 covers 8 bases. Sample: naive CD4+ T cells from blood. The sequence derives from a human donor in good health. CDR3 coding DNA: TGTGCCAGTAGTATAGCCCTTTCGGGAGCGGGAGACACAGATACGCAGTATTTT. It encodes CASSIALSGAGDTDTQYF.